This passage covers 26 T cell receptor beta chains from one sample sequenced in a study of OX40 agonist ivuxolimab in advanced cancers. This table comes from immunoSEQ multiplex PCR, and its TCRdb copy is limited to in-frame clones, with some not included. This sample has 45,000 to 55,000 clones; 65% to 90% occur once, and the top ten carry approximately 6.6%. The sample here was CD4+ or CD8+ T cells sorted from blood, taken in a trial of the OX40 agonist ivuxolimab. These receptor sequences come from an adult with an advanced solid tumor such as melanoma, head and neck, liver or kidney cancer.

This clone turned up a few times. This chain links TRBV28 with TRBJ2-1, with D maybe TRBD2 (6 bases). CDR1 is MDHEN, CDR2 SYDVKM, per germline. V was trimmed by 4 bases and J by 1 base, leaving 14 bases between them. The CDR3 is made up of 16 amino acids. The CDR3 nucleotides read TGTGCCAGCAGTTCGCCAACTAGCAGTTCCTACAATGAGCAGTTCTTC. Amino acid sequence: CASSSPTSSSYNEQFF.

The rearrangement links TRBV5-4 to TRBJ2-7; 7 positions match TRBD2. CDR1 is SGHNT, CDR2 YYREEE, per germline (reference sequence). J was trimmed by 3 bases and V by 0 bases; bases with no gene match: 3. This CDR3 is built from 14 residues. CDR3 nucleotide sequence: TGTGCCAGCAGCTTGGACGTAGCGGGCTACGAGCAGTACTTC. Its translation: CASSLDVAGYEQYF.

The V and J genes are TRBV7-6 and TRBJ1-3; 7 nucleotides align to TRBD1. V was pared by 7 bases and J by 2 bases, with 11 bases of the junction left unmatched. Germline V CDR1 and CDR2: SGHVS, FNYEAQ. CDR3 length: 16 amino acids. CDR3 bases: TGTGCCAGCACCGACTTAACAGGGGTGACTGGAAACACCATATATTTT. This gives the protein CASTDLTGVTGNTIYF.

The chain combines TRBV29-1 with TRBJ1-2, with a possible D match to TRBD1 (6 bases). Germline V gene data show CDR1 as SQVTM and CDR2 as ANQGSEA. This CDR3 comprises 12 residues. Trimming shortened V by 3 bases and J by 8 bases, and 13 bases separated the two germline ends. DNA for the CDR3: TGCAGCGTTGAGGGGCAGGGGAGAGGCTACACCTTC. It translates to CSVEGQGRGYTF.

The gene calls are TRBV29-1 and TRBJ2-5; TRBD1 agrees at 7 bases. This CDR3 is 14 amino acids long. Losses at the gene ends were 7 bases for V and 5 bases for J; bases not matched to a gene: 13. Germline V gene lookup returns CDR1 SQVTM and CDR2 ANQGSEA. The CDR3: CSAQGVRAQETQYF. CDR3 sequence (DNA): TGCAGCGCTCAGGGGGTTCGGGCTCAGGAGACCCAGTACTTC. Together with reference TRBV29-1 and TRBJ2-5, the CDR3 gives the full variable domain: SAVISQKPSRDICQRGTSLTIQCQVDSQVTMMFWYRQQPGQSLTLIATANQGSEATYESGFVIDKFPISRPNLTFSTLTVSNMSPEDSSIYLCSAQGVRAQETQYFGPGTRLLVL.

V and J are TRBV27 and TRBJ2-7; tentative D call: TRBD2 (5 bases). The CDR3 consists of 14 residues. With 4 bases removed from V and 3 bases from J, the gap between germline ends came to 13 bases. Per the germline V gene, CDR1 is MNHEY and CDR2 is SMNVEV (reference sequence). DNA for the CDR3: TGTGCCAGCAGTTCTGAGGGAGTTAACTACGAGCAGTACTTC. This codes for CASSSEGVNYEQYF.

V gene TRBV6-5 combines with J gene TRBJ1-1; D ambiguous. This CDR3 has 14 residues. Trimming took 2 bases from V and 2 from J, leaving 9 bases between them. Germline lookup yields CDR1 MNHEY and CDR2 SVGAGI. The CDR3 DNA follows: TGTGCCAGCAGTTACACGGGAGGAAACACTGAAGCTTTCTTT. It encodes CASSYTGGNTEAFF.

The chain couples TRBV6-1 to TRBJ2-1; 7 bases fit TRBD1. The V segment lost 8 bases and the J segment 0 bases; nucleotides outside the gene matches: 4. The germline V gene has CDR1 MNHNS and CDR2 SASEGT. CDR3 length equals 14 residues. The CDR3 protein is CASQDRDSYNEQFF. CDR3 in DNA: TGTGCCAGCCAAGACAGGGACTCCTACAATGAGCAGTTCTTC.

This sequence joins TRBV7-9 and TRBJ2-2, with TRBD1 identical over 9 bases. CDR3 length: 16 amino acids. Trimming at V came to 3 bases and at J to 0 bases, leaving 2 bases not matched to a gene. Germline V gives CDR1 SEHNR, CDR2 FQNEAQ (reference sequence). CDR3 loop: CASSFGTGSNTGELFF. CDR3 DNA: TGTGCCAGCAGCTTCGGGACAGGGTCGAACACCGGGGAGCTGTTTTTT.

The V call is TRBV7-9, the J call TRBJ2-1; D might be TRBD2 (5 bases). Trimming left V 10 bases short and J 5 bases short, with 18 bases between. The CDR3 runs 14 residues. The germline gives CDR1 SEHNR, CDR2 FQNEAQ (reference sequence). This CDR3 is CATDGVFSHNEQFF. The CDR3 DNA sequence: TGTGCCACGGACGGGGTATTTTCCCACAATGAGCAGTTCTTC.

The genes are TRBV4-2 and TRBJ2-2; D gene unclear. V shed 4 bases and J shed 0 bases, with 9 bases lying between them. The germline V gene has CDR1 LGHNA and CDR2 YNFKEQ. The CDR3 is 15 amino acids. The CDR3 protein is CASSPTLTNTGELFF. CDR3 bases: TGTGCCAGCAGCCCCACCCTAACGAACACCGGGGAGCTGTTTTTT.

The chain is built from TRBV10-3 and TRBJ1-1; D possibly corresponds to TRBD1 (5 bases). V was clipped by 8 bases and J by 7 bases, with 14 bases between them. The CDR3 contains 12 residues. The germline gives CDR1 ENHRY, CDR2 SYGVKD. In DNA, the CDR3 is TGTGCCATCGGCCTCATGGGGGATGAAGCTTTCTTT. This translates into CAIGLMGDEAFF.

Regarding this clone: This sample includes further DNA sequences coding for the same CDR3. The rearrangement uses TRBV5-6 and TRBJ2-5, with D unresolved. Germline CDR1 and CDR2: SGHDT and YYEEEE. Trimming stripped 4 bases from V and 1 base from J, with 8 bases between. The CDR3 has 13 amino acids. DNA for the CDR3: TGTGCCAGCAGCCCCGAGTCCCAAGAGACCCAGTACTTC. This codes for CASSPESQETQYF.

The V and J genes are TRBV27 and TRBJ2-7; 8 nucleotides agree with TRBD2. Germline CDR1 is MNHEY and CDR2 is SMNVEV (reference sequence). The ends lost 3 bases at V and 3 bases at J; junction bases unmatched: 10. There are 16 residues in the CDR3. CDR3 residues: CASSFIAGRESYEQYF. CDR3 bases: TGTGCCAGCAGTTTTATAGCGGGAAGGGAGAGCTACGAGCAGTACTTC.

The V and J genes are TRBV14 and TRBJ1-1; D is undetermined. The V end was cut by 0 bases, the J end by 3 bases, with 20 bases between. Germline V CDR1 and CDR2: SGHDN, FVKESK. CDR3 size: 18 residues. The CDR3 DNA reads as TGTGCCAGCAGCCAAGAACGATACCGGATTTCCTGGGACACTGAAGCTTTCTTT. Amino acids: CASSQERYRISWDTEAFF.

The V call is TRBV28, the J call TRBJ1-2, with D possibly TRBD1 on 6 matching bases. CDR3 length: 12 residues. Germline CDR1 is MDHEN and CDR2 is SYDVKM. V dropped 5 bases and J dropped 7 bases, with 11 bases sitting between them. The CDR3 nucleotides are TGTGCCAGCAGTCCGGACAGCTCTGGCTACACCTTC. It yields the protein CASSPDSSGYTF.

The rearrangement links TRBV5-1 to TRBJ2-1; D not certain. Per the germline V gene, CDR1 is SGHRS and CDR2 is YFSETQ. The CDR3 is 12 amino acids. With 2 bases removed from V and 6 bases from J, the gap between germline ends came to 6 bases. The CDR3 DNA sequence: TGCGCCAGCAGCTTCACAACCAATGAGCAGTTCTTC. This encodes CASSFTTNEQFF.

This clone turned up a few times. CDR3 sequence (DNA): TGCGCCAGCAGCCAGCTGACAGGGAGCTACGAGCAGTACGTC. Translated: CASSQLTGSYEQYV. The genes are TRBV4-1 and TRBJ2-7, with TRBD1 matching over 7 bases. Germline V gene sequence: CDR1 MGHRA, CDR2 YSYEKL. The CDR3 sequence is 14 residues long. J was trimmed by 3 bases and V by 3 bases; bases with no gene match: 5.

V usage is TRBV27 and J usage is TRBJ2-7; 8 bases are a match to TRBD2. Germline CDR1 MNHEY, CDR2 SMNVEV (reference sequence). J lost 0 bases, V lost 6 bases, and 4 bases had no gene match. There are 14 residues in the CDR3. CDR3 nucleotide sequence: TGTGCCAGCAGCTTAAGCGGGAGCTCCTACGAGCAGTACTTC. This sequence encodes CASSLSGSSYEQYF.

The V call is TRBV9, the J call TRBJ2-5; the D call may be TRBD1 or TRBD2 (6 bases each). This CDR3 region has 15 residues. In germline, CDR1 is SGDLS, CDR2 YYNGEE. V lost 3 bases and J lost 2, with 14 bases in between. CDR3 residues: CASSAGQGGQETQYF. For the CDR3, the DNA is TGTGCCAGCAGCGCGGGGCAAGGGGGGCAAGAGACCCAGTACTTC.

This clone was detected a few times. The V and J genes are TRBV7-9 and TRBJ1-5, with D unclear. Per germline, CDR1 SEHNR and CDR2 FQNEAQ (reference sequence). CDR3 length: 15 amino acids. V shed 1 base and J shed 0 bases, with 7 bases lying between them. The CDR3 reads CASSLGGSSNQPQHF. The DNA for the CDR3 is TGTGCCAGCAGCTTAGGGGGTTCTAGCAATCAGCCCCAGCATTTT.

The chain recombines TRBV6-5 with TRBJ1-1; D unresolved. The CDR3 sequence is 14 residues long. V gave up 5 bases and J gave up 1 base, with 11 bases separating them. Germline loops: CDR1 MNHEY, CDR2 SVGAGI. CDR3 in amino acids: CASSMATTNTEAFF. CDR3 bases: TGTGCCAGCAGTATGGCTACCACGAACACTGAAGCTTTCTTT.

This chain joins TRBV7-8 and TRBJ2-1; D is perhaps TRBD1 (6 bases). Germline assignment: CDR1 SGHVS and CDR2 FQNEAQ. V lost 1 base and J lost 3, with 10 bases in between. There are 15 residues in the CDR3. In DNA, the CDR3 is TGTGCCAGCAGCTTAGTAATAGGGGGCTACAATGAGCAGTTCTTC. This codes for CASSLVIGGYNEQFF. The complete variable domain, with remaining parts taken from reference TRBV7-8 and TRBJ2-1, reads GAGVSQSPRYKVAKRGQDVALRCDPISGHVSLFWYQQALGQGPEFLTYFQNEAQLDKSGLPSDRFFAERPEGSVSTLKIQRTQQEDSAVYLCASSLVIGGYNEQFFGPGTRLTVL.

This chain connects TRBV23-1 to TRBJ2-1, with D possibly being TRBD2 (5 bases). TRBV23-1 is known as an ORF, though its function is uncertain. The CDR3 runs to 14 residues. Trimming stripped 7 bases from V and 8 bases from J, with 18 bases between. The DNA of the CDR3 is TGCGCCAGCACCCCGAGGATCGGGGTTTATGAGCAGTTCTTC. Translating gives CASTPRIGVYEQFF.

This clone occurred once. The gene calls are TRBV7-9 and TRBJ1-1; the D gene is possibly TRBD1 (5 bases). The CDR3 has 13 residues. Germline values: CDR1 SEHNR, CDR2 FQNEAQ (reference sequence). Trimming stripped 3 bases from V and 7 bases from J, with 12 bases between. The CDR3 spells CASSFDGDGEAFF. The DNA of the CDR3 is TGTGCCAGCAGCTTCGACGGGGACGGTGAAGCTTTCTTT.

The chain uses TRBV5-6 and TRBJ2-5; perhaps TRBD1 as D (5 bases). The germline V and J ends were trimmed by 1 base and 7 bases, with 20 bases remaining between them. CDR3 length: 16 amino acids. Germline V lookup: CDR1 SGHDT, CDR2 YYEEEE. The CDR3 DNA follows: TGTGCCAGCAGCTTGAATCCTGGGGCAGGGCGAGGGACCCAGTACTTC. It is translated as CASSLNPGAGRGTQYF. Combining the CDR3 with reference TRBV5-6 and TRBJ2-5 gives the whole variable domain DAGVTQSPTHLIKTRGQQVTLRCSPKSGHDTVSWYQQALGQGPQFIFQYYEEEERQRGNFPDRFSGHQFPNYSSELNVNALLLGDSALYLCASSLNPGAGRGTQYFGPGTRLLVL.